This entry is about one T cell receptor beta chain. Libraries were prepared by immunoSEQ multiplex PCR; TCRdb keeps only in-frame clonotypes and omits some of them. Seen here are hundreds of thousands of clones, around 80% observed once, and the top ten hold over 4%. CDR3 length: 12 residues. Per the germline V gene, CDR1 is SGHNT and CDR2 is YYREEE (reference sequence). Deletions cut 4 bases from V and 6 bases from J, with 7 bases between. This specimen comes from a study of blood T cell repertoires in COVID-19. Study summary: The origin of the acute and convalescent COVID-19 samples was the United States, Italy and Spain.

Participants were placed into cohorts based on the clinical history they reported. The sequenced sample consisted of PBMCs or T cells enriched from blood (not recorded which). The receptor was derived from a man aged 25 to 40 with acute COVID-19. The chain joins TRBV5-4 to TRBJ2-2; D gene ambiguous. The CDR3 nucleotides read TGTGCCAGCAGCCTAATTCCCGGGGAGCTGTTTTTT. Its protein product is CASSLIPGELFF.